One sample yielded the 28 T cell receptor beta chains listed below, sequenced in a study of T cell responses to AZD1222 COVID-19 vaccine. Clones were sequenced by immunoSEQ multiplex PCR, and TCRdb holds only the in-frame ones, with some missing. The top ten clones hold roughly 1.3% of a sample with roughly 190,000 clones, approximately 92% of them seen once. The sample here was peripheral blood, taken on day 0 of AZD1222 vaccination. The receptors here all came from an adult in good health.

The chain carries TRBV5-6 and TRBJ2-5, with a weak D call TRBD1 (8 bases). With 6 bases removed from V and 5 bases from J, the gap between germline ends came to 14 bases. CDR1 is SGHDT and CDR2 is YYEEEE in the germline V gene. This CDR3 region has 13 residues. The CDR3 reads CASNRGGRETQYF. The CDR3 DNA reads TGTGCCAGCAACAGGGGGGGGCGGGAGACCCAGTACTTC.

This chain links TRBV29-1 with TRBJ2-3, with a tentative D call TRBD2 (5 bases). V was pared by 7 bases and J by 0 bases, with 14 bases between. Germline lookup yields CDR1 SQVTM and CDR2 ANQGSEA. The CDR3 consists of 14 residues. The CDR3 DNA reads TGCAGCGCAGACCTAGCAGAGAGCACAGATACGCAGTATTTT. Translation: CSADLAESTDTQYF.

The chain uses TRBV9 and TRBJ1-2, with D possibly TRBD1 on 6 matching bases. This CDR3 has 17 residues. Trimming removed 4 bases from V and 2 bases from J, with 21 bases in between. The germline V gene encodes CDR1 SGDLS and CDR2 YYNGEE. CDR3 sequence (DNA): TGTGCCAGCAGCCATAGAAAACAGGGAGTTGGAAACTATGGCTACACCTTC. This gives the protein CASSHRKQGVGNYGYTF.

The chain is built from TRBV27 and TRBJ1-1, with D uncertain. The CDR3 is made up of 13 amino acids. Trimming cost V 6 bases and J 0 bases, with 8 bases left between them. Germline lookup yields CDR1 MNHEY and CDR2 SMNVEV (reference sequence). The CDR3 protein is CASRLGMNTEAFF. The CDR3 DNA reads TGTGCCAGCAGGTTGGGGATGAACACTGAAGCTTTCTTT.

This clone was picked up one time. The genes are TRBV3-1 (or the pseudogene TRBV3-2) and TRBJ1-5, with 12 bases lining up with TRBD1. Germline lookup yields CDR1 LGHDT and CDR2 YNNKEL (reference sequence). The CDR3 runs 16 residues. Trimming cost V 3 bases and J 6 bases; bases outside gene matches: 6. The DNA of the CDR3 is TGTGCCAGCAGCCAGTCAGGGACAGGGGGCTCTCAGCCCCAGCATTTT. It codes for CASSQSGTGGSQPQHF.

The V gene is TRBV12-3 or TRBV12-4, the J gene TRBJ1-5; D is ambiguous. V shed 4 bases and J shed 6 bases, with 10 bases lying between them. CDR3 length: 13 amino acids. CDR3 nucleotides: TGTGCCAGCAGTTCCCTCCGCAGTCAGCCCCAGCATTTT. It translates to CASSSLRSQPQHF.

The chain uses TRBV9 and TRBJ1-6, with D perhaps TRBD1 (6 bases). The ends were cut back, 0 bases at V and 10 bases at J, with 17 bases in the middle. The CDR3 spans 16 residues. Germline V lookup: CDR1 SGDLS, CDR2 YYNGEE. CDR3 DNA sequence: TGTGCCAGCAGCGTAGTGGTACCAGGGGTAAGCTCACCCCTCCACTTT. It specifies CASSVVVPGVSSPLHF. The full variable domain, rest sourced from reference TRBV9 and TRBJ1-6, is DSGVTQTPKHLITATGQRVTLRCSPRSGDLSVYWYQQSLDQGLQFLIQYYNGEERAKGNILERFSAQQFPDLHSELNLSSLELGDSALYFCASSVVVPGVSSPLHFGNGTRLTVT.

In nucleotides, the CDR3 is TGTGCCAGCAGCGTGGCGGGGGGGCCGGGCAATGAGCAGTTCTTC. Protein: CASSVAGGPGNEQFF. This chain links TRBV9 with TRBJ2-1; 9 nucleotides match TRBD2. In germline, CDR1 is SGDLS, CDR2 YYNGEE. CDR3 length: 15 amino acids. V gave up 2 bases and J gave up 6 bases; unmatched junction bases: 6.

This chain uses TRBV18 with TRBJ2-7, with 7 bases matching TRBD2. Germline CDR1 is KGHSH and CDR2 is LQKENI. CDR3 length equals 14 residues. The ends lost 3 bases at V and 5 bases at J; junction bases unmatched: 7. CDR3 amino acids: CASSPRLGRDEQYF. The CDR3 DNA reads as TGTGCCAGCTCACCGAGGTTGGGGAGGGACGAGCAGTACTTC.

J is TRBJ1-1 and V is TRBV2, with D hard to call. Germline V gene data show CDR1 as SNHLY and CDR2 as FYNNEI. The CDR3 spans 14 residues. V shed 7 bases and J shed 1 base, with 13 bases lying between them. This chain's CDR3 is CASTTTQRNTEAFF. CDR3 nucleotide sequence: TGTGCCAGCACCACGACACAAAGGAACACTGAAGCTTTCTTT.

V and J are TRBV7-9 and TRBJ1-4, with TRBD1 as a possible D gene (6 bases). The CDR3 is made up of 14 amino acids. Germline V gives CDR1 SEHNR, CDR2 FQNEAQ (reference sequence). The V end was cut by 4 bases, the J end by 5 bases, with 11 bases between. CDR3 sequence reads: CASSSSQGNEKLFF. As DNA, the CDR3 is TGTGCCAGCAGCTCTAGCCAGGGGAATGAAAAACTGTTTTTT.

The chain has TRBV3-1 (or the pseudogene TRBV3-2) and TRBJ1-5; a possible D gene is TRBD1 (5 bases). Trimming took off 3 bases at V and 0 bases at J, with 21 bases between the two ends. CDR3 length equals 19 residues. The germline gives CDR1 LGHDT, CDR2 YNNKEL (reference sequence). The chain's CDR3 is CASSQGVTGEPFSNQPQHF. The DNA of the CDR3 is TGTGCCAGCAGCCAGGGGGTTACAGGCGAGCCATTTAGCAATCAGCCCCAGCATTTT.

V is TRBV11-3 and J is TRBJ2-7; TRBD1 matches at 7 bases. CDR3 size: 15 residues. Germline trimming cut 5 bases from V and 9 bases from J; bases unmatched to any gene: 16. CDR1 and CDR2 from the germline V gene are SGHNT and YENEEA. CDR3 DNA: TGTGCCAGCAGCGTCGGGACAGTGGCTTGGGGCTGGCAGTACTTC. Translation gives CASSVGTVAWGWQYF.

The chain is built from TRBV12-3 or TRBV12-4 and TRBJ1-1; no firm D call. Trimming shortened V by 3 bases and J by 8 bases, and 10 bases separated the two germline ends. The CDR3 loop spans 12 amino acids. The CDR3 reads CASSFVLGEAFF. In DNA form, the CDR3 reads TGTGCCAGCAGTTTTGTTCTAGGAGAAGCTTTCTTT.

The rearrangement links TRBV29-1 to TRBJ1-2, with no clear D. CDR1 and CDR2 from the germline V gene are SQVTM and ANQGSEA. V dropped 4 bases and J dropped 13 bases, with 19 bases sitting between them. The CDR3 runs 12 residues. The CDR3 bases are TGCAGCGTTGCGGTGAAGGGATCTCCGTGCACCTTC. This gives the protein CSVAVKGSPCTF.

The chain links TRBV7-9 to TRBJ1-1; D not resolved. Between the trimmed V and J ends, which lost 2 bases and 0 bases, there was a span of 7 bases. Germline CDR1 is SEHNR and CDR2 is FQNEAQ (reference sequence). The CDR3 is made up of 14 amino acids. The CDR3 here is CASSLQWLNTEAFF. CDR3 nucleotide sequence: TGTGCCAGCAGCTTACAATGGCTGAACACTGAAGCTTTCTTT.

The rearrangement uses TRBV7-3 and TRBJ2-3; TRBD2 is a possible D gene (6 bases). Germline-derived CDR1 and CDR2 are SGHTA and FQGTGA. Trimming removed 4 bases from V and 6 bases from J, with 20 bases in between. There are 16 residues in the CDR3. CDR3: CASSYRDSTLGDTQYF. The CDR3, as DNA: TGTGCCAGCAGCTACCGGGACTCCACTTTAGGGGATACGCAGTATTTT.

The genes are TRBV3-1 (or the pseudogene TRBV3-2) and TRBJ2-7, with unresolved D. The V gene's germline CDR1 is LGHDT and CDR2 YNNKEL (reference sequence). Trimming removed 5 bases from V and 1 base from J, with 3 bases in between. This CDR3 spans 11 amino acids. The CDR3 DNA reads TGTGCCAGCAGCTCTTCCTACGAGCAGTACTTC. Translated, it gives CASSSSYEQYF.

This chain connects TRBV5-1 to TRBJ1-1; TRBD1 agrees at 8 bases. CDR3 length: 17 residues. V lost 2 bases, J lost 1 base, and 10 bases stayed unmatched. Germline CDR1 reads SGHRS; CDR2 reads YFSETQ. The CDR3 is CASSLAPMTGANTEAFF. The CDR3 DNA reads TGCGCCAGCAGCTTAGCCCCCATGACAGGGGCGAACACTGAAGCTTTCTTT. Complete variable domain (other parts from reference TRBV5-1 and TRBJ1-1): KAGVTQTPRYLIKTRGQQVTLSCSPISGHRSVSWYQQTPGQGLQFLFEYFSETQRNKGNFPGRFSGRQFSNSRSEMNVSTLELGDSALYLCASSLAPMTGANTEAFFGQGTRLTVV.

CDR3 amino acids: CASSEQPSMNSNQPQHF. Here the CDR3 DNA reads TGTGCCAGTAGTGAACAGCCTTCAATGAATAGCAATCAGCCCCAGCATTTT. V gene TRBV19 combines with J gene TRBJ1-5, with D hard to call. V was trimmed by 5 bases and J by 0 bases, leaving 17 bases between them. The CDR3 covers 17 residues. Germline-derived CDR1 and CDR2 are LNHDA and SQIVND (reference sequence).

There are a few counts of this clone. J is TRBJ1-2 and V is TRBV14; D not certain. The CDR3 consists of 15 residues. Germline CDR1 SGHDN, CDR2 FVKESK. Trimming removed 4 bases at V and 0 bases at J, with 12 bases between. CDR3 sequence reads: CASSLRTGANYGYTF. The CDR3, as DNA: TGTGCCAGCAGCCTTCGGACGGGCGCTAACTATGGCTACACCTTC.

The count of this clone is one. The gene calls are TRBV7-2 and TRBJ2-1; the match to TRBD2 covers 8 bases. The CDR3 is 14 residues long. Germline values: CDR1 SGHTA, CDR2 FQGNSA. The ends lost 8 bases at V and 3 bases at J; junction bases unmatched: 6. The CDR3 DNA reads as TGTGCCAGCTCACCGGGGGGGGGCTACAATGAGCAGTTCTTC. Translation gives CASSPGGGYNEQFF.

This chain joins TRBV4-2 and TRBJ1-1, with D possibly matching TRBD1 (6 bases). The CDR3 loop spans 17 amino acids. The V end was cut by 4 bases, the J end by 2 bases, with 20 bases between. Per the germline V gene, CDR1 is LGHNA and CDR2 is YNFKEQ. The CDR3 protein is CASSPGEGWGRNTEAFF. The CDR3 bases are TGTGCCAGCAGCCCAGGGGAGGGATGGGGGCGAAACACTGAAGCTTTCTTT.

The chain links TRBV2 to TRBJ2-3; D is unresolved. From germline, CDR1 is SNHLY and CDR2 FYNNEI. Trimming shortened V by 4 bases and J by 15 bases, and 17 bases separated the two germline ends. This CDR3 contains 12 residues. The CDR3 DNA reads as TGTGCCAGCAGTGTTCGGTCGTTCTTTGAATATTTT. Protein: CASSVRSFFEYF.

This chain joins TRBV6-5 and TRBJ2-7; 7 positions agree with TRBD1. This CDR3 is built from 14 residues. Germline trimming cut 5 bases from V and 3 bases from J; bases unmatched to any gene: 7. The germline gives CDR1 MNHEY, CDR2 SVGAGI. CDR3: CASSQRGQFYEQYF. In DNA form, the CDR3 reads TGTGCCAGCAGTCAACGGGGACAGTTCTACGAGCAGTACTTC.

The chain carries TRBV6-5 and TRBJ1-2; D is unresolved. The germline V gene encodes CDR1 MNHEY and CDR2 SVGAGI. CDR3 length: 15 residues. Between the trimmed V and J ends, which lost 4 bases and 5 bases, there was a span of 17 bases. The chain's CDR3 is CASSSPGWGPYGYTF. The CDR3 DNA follows: TGTGCCAGCAGTTCCCCCGGGTGGGGTCCGTATGGCTACACCTTC.

The chain employs TRBV2 and TRBJ2-3; D perhaps matches TRBD1 (5 bases). With 8 bases removed from V and 5 bases from J, the gap between germline ends came to 11 bases. This CDR3 has 12 amino acids. CDR1 and CDR2 from the germline V gene are SNHLY and FYNNEI. The CDR3 reads CASPLRGDTQYF. The CDR3 DNA follows: TGTGCCAGCCCTCTTAGGGGAGATACGCAGTATTTT.

V gene TRBV6-2 or TRBV6-3 combines with J gene TRBJ1-3; 8 nucleotides agree with TRBD1. The trim removed 5 bases at V and 4 bases at J, leaving 7 bases unmatched. CDR3 size: 15 residues. Germline lookup yields CDR1 MNHEY and CDR2 SVGEGT. CDR3 in DNA: TGTGCCAGCAGTCCAACCGGGACAGGAGGAAACACCATATATTTT. Encoded protein: CASSPTGTGGNTIYF.